This T cell receptor beta chain was captured by sequencing in a study of T cells expressing NK-cell markers. Study-wide context: Underlying the TCR beta repertoires were sorted CD3+CD56+NKG2C+, CD3+CD56+NKG2C- and CD3+CD56-NKG2C+ T cells. General study results and limits: The CD3+CD56-NKG2C+ fraction was also led by these clonotypes in a few donors.

TCRdb reprocessed the 5' RACE reads, keeping one entry per CDR3 protein, no DNA. This specimen shows 350,000 to 450,000 distinct CDR3 sequences; the ten leading clones hold 5.2%. Notes on this clonotype: The antigen is not known.

The CDR3 spans 14 residues. CDR1 SEHNR and CDR2 FQNEAQ come from the germline V gene (reference sequence). This chain uses TRBV7-9 with TRBJ2-7. The origin of this receptor is a man aged 18 to 70 in good health. The sequenced sample consisted of blood T cells: a sorted CD56 or NKG2C T cell subset, CD4+ or CD8+ T cells, or bulk PBMC T cells (not recorded which). The chain's CDR3 is CASSSARGYYEQYF.